This entry is about one T cell receptor (beta chain). Its antigen is currently unknown. The CDR3 has 15 residues. Germline V gene data show CDR1 as SGHVS and CDR2 as FQNEAQ. The tumor samples were collected prior to definitive surgery or chemotherapy. The data derive from a study of high-grade serous ovarian cancer treatment subgroups. Study-wide context: Each sample yielded on average roughly 7,000 unique TCR beta rearrangements from some 15,000 reads.

Study findings and constraints: Repertoire analysis covered CDR3 alone, not CDR1 or CDR2. Tumors within one patient showed repertoire similarity of about 0.095 to 0.85. Bulk tumor TCR sequencing gave no spatial information.

TCRdb keeps only in-frame clones here, not all; method: immunoSEQ multiplex PCR. The table lists roughly 20,000 clones, around 74% of them singletons, with roughly 6.1% in the top ten. The material sequenced was tumor tissue. The TCR was taken from a human donor with high-grade serous ovarian cancer. This rearrangement joins TRBV7-8 to TRBJ2-5, with 11 bases matching TRBD2. The DNA end lines up better with TRBJ2-7; the J call may be wrong. CDR3 nucleotides: TGTGCCAGCAGCTTACTAGCGGGAGGACCCTACGAGCAGTACTTC. Residues: CASSLLAGGPYEQYF.